Listed below are T cell receptor beta chains from one sample, sequenced in a study of cytomegalovirus exposure and HLA in healthy donors. Some clones are missing from TCRdb's copy, which holds only in-frame ones; the method was immunoSEQ multiplex PCR. Among 120,000 or so clones listed, about nine tenths were seen once. The sample taken for sequencing was PBMCs. The receptors were sampled from a young man in good health and CMV-seronegative. CDR3s include the opening cysteine and the closing phenylalanine or tryptophan.

TRBJ2-7	TRBV5-4	CASSLSGATIHEQYF
TRBJ1-3	TRBV2	CASSVSNSDSGNTIYF
TRBJ2-1	TRBV28	CASSSLTSGTFNEQFF
TRBJ1-5	TRBV28	CASSFLPLDRGNQPQHF
TRBJ1-5	TRBV2	CASSEAPRRGNQPQHF
TRBJ1-4	TRBV7-6	CASSLAAGEKLFF
TRBJ2-7	TRBV5-1	CASSLETPPYEQYF
TRBJ2-1	TRBV29-1	CSVGGLAGGPYNEQFF
TRBJ1-1	TRBV10-2	CASSEEGVNTEAFF
TRBJ1-2	TRBV28	CASSLLVNLQGTGYGYTF
TRBJ2-2	TRBV7-6	CAAGTSGLNTGELFF
TRBJ1-1	TRBV5-4	CASSSRTGNRTEAFF
TRBJ2-1	TRBV5-1	CASRRQGVDSYNEQFF
TRBJ1-4	TRBV2	CASTRDSDPTNEKLFF
TRBJ2-7	TRBV2	CASSVGQGAYEQYF
TRBJ2-2	TRBV11-2	CASSLTAGTGELFF
TRBJ2-1	TRBV13	CASSLDAGGPPFF
TRBJ1-4	TRBV6-1	CASSGRQGLNEKLFF
TRBJ1-2	TRBV10-3	CAISESQFGGLANYGYTF
TRBJ2-1	TRBV5-4	CASSIPSGRAVSSSGEQFF
TRBJ2-5	TRBV30	CAWSATGGRTQYF
TRBJ2-7	TRBV14	CASSHLSGTSGLYEQYF
TRBJ2-7	TRBV6-1	CASRDWPPYEQYF
TRBJ2-4	TRBV4-1	CASSQGGTSGRNIQYF
TRBJ1-2	TRBV6-5	CASSYPGSNYGYTF
TRBJ2-7	TRBV15	CATSRGLASYEQYF
TRBJ2-1	TRBV11-2	CASSLIDEQFF
TRBJ1-1	TRBV30	CAWGRQGGEAFF
TRBJ1-1	TRBV28	CASSFVGFSRTEAFF
TRBJ2-1	TRBV6-1	CASSVFPPGQTNNEQFF
TRBJ1-1	TRBV28	CASSLPTGGMTEAFF
TRBJ1-4	TRBV5-1	CASSLAFKSEGGEKLFF
TRBJ1-2	TRBV7-6	CASSPKQGRYGYTF
TRBJ2-7	TRBV7-9	CASSSLFISGRDGPEQYF
TRBJ2-7	TRBV28	CASSRIAGGHYEQYF
TRBJ1-1	TRBV7-8	CASSLVDIGSSTEAFF
TRBJ2-1	TRBV11-2	CASSPGTTFRREQFF
TRBJ2-7	TRBV28	CASSNRKPGQSSSSYEQYF
TRBJ2-7	TRBV19	CASSITATYEQYF
TRBJ2-5	TRBV10-1	CASSESRAGRETQYF
TRBJ2-7	TRBV6-5	CASSYVPTSIAYEQYF
TRBJ2-1	TRBV27	CASSLWTIRSYNEQFF
TRBJ2-3	TRBV5-1	CASNFADRTDTDTQYF
TRBJ1-2	TRBV18	CASSPEGRGANGYTF
TRBJ2-1	TRBV4-1	CASSLSGSSYNEQFF
TRBJ2-2	TRBV6-6	CASRPNERQGLGELFF
TRBJ1-1	TRBV18	CASSPIQGDTEAFF
TRBJ1-5	TRBV7-9	CASSLGGNNQPQHF
TRBJ1-2	TRBV28	CASSTDYNYGYTF
TRBJ2-5	TRBV29-1	CSVRGTLQETQYF
TRBJ2-3	TRBV5-1	CASTEGTDTQYF
TRBJ2-1	TRBV7-2	CASSSGTSGNEQFF